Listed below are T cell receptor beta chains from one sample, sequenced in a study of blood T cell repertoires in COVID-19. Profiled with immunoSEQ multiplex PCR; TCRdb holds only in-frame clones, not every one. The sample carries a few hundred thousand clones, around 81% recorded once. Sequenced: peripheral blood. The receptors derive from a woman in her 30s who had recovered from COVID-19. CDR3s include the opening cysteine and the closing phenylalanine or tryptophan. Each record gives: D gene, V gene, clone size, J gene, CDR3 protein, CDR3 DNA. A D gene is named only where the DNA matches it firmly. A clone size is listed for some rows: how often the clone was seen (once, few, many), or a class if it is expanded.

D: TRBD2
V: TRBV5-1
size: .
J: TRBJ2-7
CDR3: CASSPTLAGGPKNEQYF
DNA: TGCGCCAGCAGTCCAACTCTAGCGGGAGGGCCAAAAAACGAGCAGTACTTC

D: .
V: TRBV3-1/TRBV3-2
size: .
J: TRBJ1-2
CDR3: CASSQVGQTVGGYTF
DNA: TGTGCCAGCAGCCAAGTCGGACAGACAGTCGGTGGCTACACCTTC

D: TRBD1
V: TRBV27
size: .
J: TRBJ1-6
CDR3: CASRTQGAGSPLHF
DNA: TGTGCCAGCAGGACACAGGGGGCAGGTTCACCCCTCCACTTT

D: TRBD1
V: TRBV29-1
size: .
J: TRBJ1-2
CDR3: CSVEGQGAIYGYTF
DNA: TGCAGCGTTGAGGGACAGGGGGCTATCTATGGCTACACCTTC

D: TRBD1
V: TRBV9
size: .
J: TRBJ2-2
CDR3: CASSFDRAVIGELFF
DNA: TGTGCCAGCAGTTTTGACAGGGCTGTAATCGGGGAGCTGTTTTTT

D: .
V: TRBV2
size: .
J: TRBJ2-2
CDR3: CASHFQPEGELFF
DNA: TGTGCCAGCCACTTTCAACCGGAGGGGGAGCTGTTTTTT

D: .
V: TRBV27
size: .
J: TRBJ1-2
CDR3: CASSRTNYGYTF
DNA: TGTGCCAGCAGCAGGACTAACTATGGCTACACCTTC

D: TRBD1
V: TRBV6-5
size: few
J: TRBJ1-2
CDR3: CASSYADRVHGYTF
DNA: TGTGCCAGCAGTTACGCGGACAGGGTCCATGGCTACACCTTC

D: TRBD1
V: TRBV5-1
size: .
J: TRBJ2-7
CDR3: CASSWVAGTGDSYEQYF
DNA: TGCGCCAGCAGCTGGGTTGCCGGGACAGGGGATTCCTACGAGCAGTACTTC

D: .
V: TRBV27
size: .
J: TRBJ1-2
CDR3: CASRSQGYYGYTF
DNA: TGTGCCAGCAGATCCCAGGGGTACTATGGCTACACCTTC

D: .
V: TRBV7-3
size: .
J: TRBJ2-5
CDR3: CASSLISGETQYF
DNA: TGTGCCAGCAGCTTAATTTCAGGCGAGACCCAGTACTTC

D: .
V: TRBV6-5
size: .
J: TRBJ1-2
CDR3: CAAGLQTGVVGYTF
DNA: TGTGCCGCGGGACTCCAGACGGGCGTAGTTGGCTACACCTTC

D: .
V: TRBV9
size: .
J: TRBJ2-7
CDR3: CASSVQGNYEQYF
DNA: TGTGCCAGCAGCGTACAGGGAAACTACGAGCAGTACTTC

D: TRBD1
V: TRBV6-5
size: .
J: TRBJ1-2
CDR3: CASGTAPTVFYGYTF
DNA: TGTGCCAGCGGGACAGCCCCGACAGTTTTCTATGGCTACACCTTC

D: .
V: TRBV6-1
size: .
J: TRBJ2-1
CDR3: CASSETPRGNSQFF
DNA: TGTGCCAGCAGTGAAACCCCCCGAGGGAATTCGCAGTTCTTC

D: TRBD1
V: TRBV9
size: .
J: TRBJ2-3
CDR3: CASSGGQGQVGTQYF
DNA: TGTGCCAGCAGCGGGGGACAGGGCCAAGTCGGTACGCAGTATTTT

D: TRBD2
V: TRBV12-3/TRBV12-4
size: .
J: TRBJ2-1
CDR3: CASSLTSAEQFF
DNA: TGTGCCAGCAGCCTGACTAGCGCTGAGCAGTTCTTC

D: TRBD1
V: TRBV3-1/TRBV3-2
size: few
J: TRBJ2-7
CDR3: CASSHSGTGLLDEQYF
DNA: TGTGCCAGCAGCCATTCCGGGACAGGGTTACTAGACGAGCAGTACTTC

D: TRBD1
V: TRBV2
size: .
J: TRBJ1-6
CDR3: CASSHRDSRNNSPLHF
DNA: TGTGCCAGCAGCCACCGGGACAGTAGGAATAATTCACCCCTCCACTTT

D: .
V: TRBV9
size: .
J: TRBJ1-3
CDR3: CASSGTGFGTIYF
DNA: TGTGCCAGCAGCGGAACAGGTTTCGGGACCATATATTTT

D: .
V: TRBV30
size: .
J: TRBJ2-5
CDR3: CAWSEQPVGTQYF
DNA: TGTGCCTGGAGTGAACAGCCTGTTGGGACCCAGTACTTC

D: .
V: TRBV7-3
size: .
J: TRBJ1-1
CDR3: CASSWAYNTEAFF
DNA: TGTGCCAGCAGCTGGGCCTATAACACTGAAGCTTTCTTT

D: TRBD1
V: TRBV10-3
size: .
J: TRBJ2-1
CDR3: CASGTGGHEQFF
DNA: TGTGCCTCGGGGACAGGGGGACATGAGCAGTTCTTC

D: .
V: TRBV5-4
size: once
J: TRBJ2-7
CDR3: CASSLDREYEQYF
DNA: TGTGCCAGCAGCTTGGACAGAGAATACGAGCAGTACTTC